These 7 T cell receptor beta chains came from one sample sequenced in a study of T cells in Graves' hyperthyroidism and ophthalmopathy. What was amplified from RNA transcripts were TCR beta CDR3 regions. Carried out on the TCR CDR3, a first-round RT-PCR used the HTBI primer set. A single record per CDR3 protein comes from TCRdb applying MiXCR to the multiplex PCR reads. The table records hundreds of thousands of distinct CDR3 sequences, roughly 15% of them present only once. The sequencing sample was made of blood. These receptors came from a man in his late teens or twenties with Graves' ophthalmopathy.

This clonotype was recorded at least ten times. The V and J genes are TRBV7-8 and TRBJ1-5; D call uncertain. This CDR3 contains 12 residues. The germline V and J ends were trimmed by 4 bases and 4 bases, with 5 bases remaining between them. CDR1 is SGHVS and CDR2 is FQNEAQ in the germline V gene. CDR3 amino acids: CASSSLNQPQHF. The CDR3 DNA sequence: TGTGCCAGCAGCTCCCTTAATCAGCCCCAGCATTTT.

At least ten counts were recorded for this clonotype. The rearrangement joins TRBV27 to TRBJ2-3; 7 bases are a match to TRBD2. CDR3 size: 15 residues. The V gene end was trimmed by 5 bases and the J gene end by 6 bases; junction bases not matched to a gene: 11. Germline CDR1 is MNHEY and CDR2 is SMNVEV (reference sequence). CDR3 in DNA: TGTGCCAGCAGTCGAGTCAGTGTGGGGGGGGATACGCAGTATTTT. It encodes CASSRVSVGGDTQYF.

The gene calls are TRBV20-1 and TRBJ2-3; 8 nucleotides match TRBD2. The CDR3 is made up of 14 amino acids. In germline, CDR1 is DFQATT, CDR2 SNEGSKA (reference sequence). V lost 2 bases, J lost 7 bases, and 8 bases stayed unmatched. This CDR3 is CSARLAGLGNTQYF. CDR3 sequence (DNA): TGCAGTGCTAGACTAGCGGGCCTCGGGAATACGCAGTATTTT.

The sample holds many counts of this clonotype. The chain joins TRBV2 to TRBJ2-7; D is uncertain. The germline V gene encodes CDR1 SNHLY and CDR2 FYNNEI. The V and J ends lost 6 bases and 3 bases respectively, with 9 bases between them. The CDR3 runs to 12 residues. The CDR3 loop is CASSASVYEQYF. The CDR3 nucleotides read TGTGCCAGCAGCGCCTCAGTCTACGAGCAGTACTTC.

V gene TRBV5-1 combines with J gene TRBJ2-5; 8 positions match TRBD1. V lost 0 bases, J lost 5 bases, and 9 bases stayed unmatched. CDR1 SGHRS and CDR2 YFSETQ come from the germline V gene. CDR3 size: 16 residues. The CDR3 DNA follows: TGCGCCAGCAGCTTGGGGGCAGGGGGCGCCGTGGAGACCCAGTACTTC. This translates into CASSLGAGGAVETQYF.

The chain combines TRBV4-1 with TRBJ1-4; D remains ambiguous. The CDR3 sequence is 17 residues long. The germline V gene has CDR1 MGHRA and CDR2 YSYEKL. Trimming took off 4 bases at V and 0 bases at J, with 15 bases between the two ends. The CDR3 sequence: CASSLRPPTSTNEKLFF. DNA of the CDR3: TGCGCCAGCAGCCTTAGACCTCCTACCTCAACTAATGAAAAACTGTTTTTT.

At least ten counts were recorded for this clonotype. The chain has TRBV27 and TRBJ2-3; TRBD1 might be the D (6 bases). V gave up 4 bases and J gave up 3 bases, with 14 bases separating them. Germline V gives CDR1 MNHEY, CDR2 SMNVEV (reference sequence). The CDR3 has 15 amino acids. The CDR3 DNA reads as TGTGCCAGCAGTTGGGGGCCCTTGGGTACAGATACGCAGTATTTT. Its translation: CASSWGPLGTDTQYF.